This entry lists 5 T cell receptor beta chains sequenced from one sample in a study of blood T cell repertoires in COVID-19. The assay was immunoSEQ multiplex PCR, and TCRdb's table has in-frame clones only and misses some. Of under 300,000 clones listed, 75% to 85% were seen once; the top ten hold under 15%. Material: peripheral blood. These receptors were taken from a woman aged 55-70 years with active or convalescent COVID-19.

The V gene is TRBV4-2, the J gene TRBJ1-2; 11 nucleotides match TRBD1. The CDR3 contains 15 residues. J gave up 7 bases and V 3 bases, and 7 bases lay outside the gene matches. In germline, CDR1 is LGHNA, CDR2 YNFKEQ. CDR3 in amino acids: CASSQAGQGVSGYTF. In DNA form, the CDR3 reads TGTGCCAGCAGCCAGGCGGGACAGGGGGTCTCTGGCTACACCTTC.

The J gene is TRBJ2-3, the V gene TRBV5-1; 9 nucleotides line up with TRBD1. The J segment lost 4 bases and the V segment lost 0 bases, leaving 3 bases of the junction unmatched. Germline CDR1 and CDR2: SGHRS and YFSETQ. CDR3 length equals 15 residues. The CDR3 protein is CASSLAGDRADTQYF. Written as DNA, the CDR3 is TGCGCCAGCAGCTTGGCCGGGGACAGGGCAGATACGCAGTATTTT.

The chain combines TRBV19 with TRBJ2-3, with TRBD1 as a possible D gene (5 bases). V was trimmed by 6 bases and J by 0 bases, leaving 22 bases between them. The CDR3 spans 18 residues. Germline V gives CDR1 LNHDA, CDR2 SQIVND (reference sequence). CDR3 nucleotides: TGTGCCAGTAGCGGCCAAATCAGGGCAAAAACTAGCACAGATACGCAGTATTTT. Protein product: CASSGQIRAKTSTDTQYF.

The V call is TRBV6-5, the J call TRBJ2-3; 8 nucleotides agree with TRBD1. Germline assignment: CDR1 MNHEY and CDR2 SVGAGI. The CDR3 has 15 residues. V trimming: 0 bases; J trimming: 6 bases; junction bases outside the gene matches: 5. In DNA form, the CDR3 reads TGTGCCAGCAGTTACTCCCTGGACAGGGTGGATACGCAGTATTTT. It specifies CASSYSLDRVDTQYF.

This chain uses TRBV30 with TRBJ1-2; possibly TRBD1 for D (5 bases). The CDR3 extends over 13 amino acids. V shed 1 base and J shed 8 bases, with 14 bases lying between them. The germline V gene has CDR1 GTSNPN and CDR2 SVGIG (reference sequence). The CDR3 sequence: CAWSASQGGGYTF. CDR3 DNA: TGTGCCTGGAGTGCATCCCAGGGAGGGGGCTACACCTTC.